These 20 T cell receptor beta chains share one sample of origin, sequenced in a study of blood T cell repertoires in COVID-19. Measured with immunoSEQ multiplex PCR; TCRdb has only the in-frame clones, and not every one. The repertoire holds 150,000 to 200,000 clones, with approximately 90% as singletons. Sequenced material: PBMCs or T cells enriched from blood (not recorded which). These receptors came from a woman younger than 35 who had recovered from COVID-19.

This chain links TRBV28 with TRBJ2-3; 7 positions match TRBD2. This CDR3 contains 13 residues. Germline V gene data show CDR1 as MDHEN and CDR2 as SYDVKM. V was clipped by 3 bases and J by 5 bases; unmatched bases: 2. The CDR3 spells CASSFGGEDTQYF. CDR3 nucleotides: TGTGCCAGCAGTTTTGGGGGGGAAGATACGCAGTATTTT.

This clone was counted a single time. As DNA, the CDR3 is TGTGCCAGCAGCTCCTACCTGGCCGGGAGAAAGACCTACGAGCAGTACTTC. It is translated as CASSSYLAGRKTYEQYF. The J gene is TRBJ2-7, the V gene TRBV5-6, with TRBD2 as a possible D gene (6 bases). With 3 bases removed from V and 2 bases from J, the gap between germline ends came to 21 bases. Per the germline V gene, CDR1 is SGHDT and CDR2 is YYEEEE. The CDR3 length is 17 residues.

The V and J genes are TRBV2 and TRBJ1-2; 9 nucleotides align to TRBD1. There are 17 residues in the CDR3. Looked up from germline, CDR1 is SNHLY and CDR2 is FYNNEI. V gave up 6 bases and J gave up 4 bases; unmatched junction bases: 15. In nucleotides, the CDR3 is TGTGCCAGCAGCCTCCCCGGGACAGGGAGTATAAGCTATGGCTACACCTTC. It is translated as CASSLPGTGSISYGYTF. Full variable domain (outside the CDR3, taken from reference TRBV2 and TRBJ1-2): EPEVTQTPSHQVTQMGQEVILRCVPISNHLYFYWYRQILGQKVEFLVSFYNNEISEKSEIFDDQFSVERPDGSNFTLKIRSTKLEDSAMYFCASSLPGTGSISYGYTFGSGTRLTVV.

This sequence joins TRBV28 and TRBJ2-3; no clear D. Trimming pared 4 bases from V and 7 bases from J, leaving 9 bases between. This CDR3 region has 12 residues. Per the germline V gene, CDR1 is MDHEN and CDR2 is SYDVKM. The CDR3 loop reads CASSSDLNTQYF. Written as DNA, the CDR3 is TGTGCCAGCAGTTCAGATCTGAATACGCAGTATTTT. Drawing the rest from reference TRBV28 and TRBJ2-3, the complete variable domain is DVKVTQSSRYLVKRTGEKVFLECVQDMDHENMFWYRQDPGLGLRLIYFSYDVKMKEKGDIPEGYSVSREKKERFSLILESASTNQTSMYLCASSSDLNTQYFGPGTRLTVL.

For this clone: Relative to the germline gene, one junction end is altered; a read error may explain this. Here the CDR3 DNA reads TGTGCCAGCAGCTTAGATAGAGTCCGCTTC. It is translated as CASSLDRVRF. The chain carries TRBV7-9 and TRBJ1-2; D not resolved. This CDR3 comprises 10 residues. Germline V lookup: CDR1 SEHNR, CDR2 FQNEAQ (reference sequence). The full variable domain, its missing parts supplied by reference TRBV7-9 and TRBJ1-2, is DTGVSQNPRHKITKRGQNVTFRCDPISEHNRLYWYRQTLGQGPEFLTYFQNEAQLEKSRLLSDRFSAERPKGSFSTLEIQRTEQGDSAMYLCASSLDRVRFGSGTRLTVV.

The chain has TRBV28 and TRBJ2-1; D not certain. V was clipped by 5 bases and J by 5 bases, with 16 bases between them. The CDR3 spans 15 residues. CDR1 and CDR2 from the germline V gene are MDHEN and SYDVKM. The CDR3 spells CASSPLILDNNEQFF. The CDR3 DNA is TGTGCCAGCAGTCCCCTCATTCTAGATAACAATGAGCAGTTCTTC.

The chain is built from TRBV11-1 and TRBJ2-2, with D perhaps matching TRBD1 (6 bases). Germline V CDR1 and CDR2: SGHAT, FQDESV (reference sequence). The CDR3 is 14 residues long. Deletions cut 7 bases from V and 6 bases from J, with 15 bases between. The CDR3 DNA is TGTGCCAGCACCCCAGGGGTCCCTCCCGGGGAGCTGTTTTTT. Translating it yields CASTPGVPPGELFF.

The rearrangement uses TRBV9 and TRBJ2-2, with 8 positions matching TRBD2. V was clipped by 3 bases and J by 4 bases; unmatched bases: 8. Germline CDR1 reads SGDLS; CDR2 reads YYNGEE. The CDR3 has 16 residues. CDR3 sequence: CASSAGGASGTGELFF. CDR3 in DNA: TGTGCCAGCAGCGCCGGGGGGGCCTCGGGCACCGGGGAGCTGTTTTTT.

CDR3 coding DNA: TGTGCCAGCAGCAGTACAGGGTACCAAGAGACCCAGTACTTC. Protein sequence: CASSSTGYQETQYF. The rearrangement joins TRBV6-2 or TRBV6-3 to TRBJ2-5; possible D gene TRBD1, 6 bases. Trimming stripped 6 bases from V and 0 bases from J, with 11 bases between. CDR3 length: 14 amino acids. CDR1 and CDR2 (germline): MNHEY, SVGEGT.

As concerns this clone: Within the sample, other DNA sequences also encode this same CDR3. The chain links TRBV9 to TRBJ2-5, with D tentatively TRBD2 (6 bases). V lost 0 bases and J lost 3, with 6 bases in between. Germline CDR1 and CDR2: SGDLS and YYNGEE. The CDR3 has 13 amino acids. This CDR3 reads CASSVGGEETQYF. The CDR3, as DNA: TGTGCCAGCAGCGTAGGGGGGGAAGAGACCCAGTACTTC.

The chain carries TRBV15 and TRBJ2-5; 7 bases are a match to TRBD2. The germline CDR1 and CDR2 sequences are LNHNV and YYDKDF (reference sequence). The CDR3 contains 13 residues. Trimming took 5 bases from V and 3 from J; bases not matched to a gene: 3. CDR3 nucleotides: TGTGCCACCAGCCTGGGGGGGGAAGAGACCCAGTACTTC. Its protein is CATSLGGEETQYF.

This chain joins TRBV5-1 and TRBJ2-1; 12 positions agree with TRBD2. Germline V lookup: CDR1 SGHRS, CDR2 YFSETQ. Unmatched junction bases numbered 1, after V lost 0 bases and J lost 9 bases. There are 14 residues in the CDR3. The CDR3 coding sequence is TGCGCCAGCAGCTTGGGACTAGCGGGAGTTGAGCAGTTCTTC. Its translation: CASSLGLAGVEQFF.

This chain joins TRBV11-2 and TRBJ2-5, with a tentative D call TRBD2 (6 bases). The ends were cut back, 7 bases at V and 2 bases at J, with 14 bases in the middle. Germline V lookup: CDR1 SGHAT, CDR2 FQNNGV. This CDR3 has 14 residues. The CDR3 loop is CASNPLARQETQYF. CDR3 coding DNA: TGTGCCAGCAACCCTCTAGCGAGACAAGAGACCCAGTACTTC.

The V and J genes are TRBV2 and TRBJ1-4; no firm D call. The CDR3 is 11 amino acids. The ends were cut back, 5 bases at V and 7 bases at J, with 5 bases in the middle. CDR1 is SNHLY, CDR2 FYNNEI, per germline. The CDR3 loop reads CASSSFEKLFF. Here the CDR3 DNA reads TGTGCCAGCAGTAGCTTTGAAAAACTGTTTTTT.

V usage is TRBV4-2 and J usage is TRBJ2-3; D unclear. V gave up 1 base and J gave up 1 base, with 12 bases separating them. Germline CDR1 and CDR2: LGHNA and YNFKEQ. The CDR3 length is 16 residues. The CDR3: CASSQGEGDGTDTQYF. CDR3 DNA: TGTGCCAGCAGCCAAGGAGAAGGAGATGGCACAGATACGCAGTATTTT.

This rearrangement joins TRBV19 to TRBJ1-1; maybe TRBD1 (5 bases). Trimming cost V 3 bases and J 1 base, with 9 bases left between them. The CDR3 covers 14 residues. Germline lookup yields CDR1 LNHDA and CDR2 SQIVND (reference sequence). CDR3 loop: CASSITGENTEAFF. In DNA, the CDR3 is TGTGCCAGTAGTATTACAGGAGAGAACACTGAAGCTTTCTTT.

Here the CDR3 reads CASSISSGSYEQYF. DNA for the CDR3: TGTGCCAGCAGTATATCTAGCGGGAGTTACGAGCAGTACTTC. This chain joins TRBV2 and TRBJ2-7; 10 bases are shared with TRBD2. Germline V CDR1 and CDR2: SNHLY, FYNNEI. CDR3 length: 14 amino acids. Germline trimming cut 5 bases from V and 4 bases from J; bases unmatched to any gene: 5.

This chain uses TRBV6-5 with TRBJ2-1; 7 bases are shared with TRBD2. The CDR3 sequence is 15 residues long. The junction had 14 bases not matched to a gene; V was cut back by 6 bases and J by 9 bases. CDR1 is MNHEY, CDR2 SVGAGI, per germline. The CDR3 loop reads CASRPPREIPSEQFF. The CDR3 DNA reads TGTGCCAGCAGACCCCCGCGGGAGATACCTAGTGAGCAGTTCTTC.

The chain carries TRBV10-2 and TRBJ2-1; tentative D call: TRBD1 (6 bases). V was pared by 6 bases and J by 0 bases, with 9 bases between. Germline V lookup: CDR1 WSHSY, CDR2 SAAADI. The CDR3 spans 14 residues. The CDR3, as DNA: TGCGCCAGCAGGGGGACAACCTCCTACAATGAGCAGTTCTTC. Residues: CASRGTTSYNEQFF.

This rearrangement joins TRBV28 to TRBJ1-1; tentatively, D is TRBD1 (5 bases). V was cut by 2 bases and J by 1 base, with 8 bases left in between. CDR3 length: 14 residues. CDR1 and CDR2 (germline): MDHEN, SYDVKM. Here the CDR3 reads CASSLVGANTEAFF. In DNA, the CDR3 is TGTGCCAGCAGTTTAGTAGGGGCGAACACTGAAGCTTTCTTT.